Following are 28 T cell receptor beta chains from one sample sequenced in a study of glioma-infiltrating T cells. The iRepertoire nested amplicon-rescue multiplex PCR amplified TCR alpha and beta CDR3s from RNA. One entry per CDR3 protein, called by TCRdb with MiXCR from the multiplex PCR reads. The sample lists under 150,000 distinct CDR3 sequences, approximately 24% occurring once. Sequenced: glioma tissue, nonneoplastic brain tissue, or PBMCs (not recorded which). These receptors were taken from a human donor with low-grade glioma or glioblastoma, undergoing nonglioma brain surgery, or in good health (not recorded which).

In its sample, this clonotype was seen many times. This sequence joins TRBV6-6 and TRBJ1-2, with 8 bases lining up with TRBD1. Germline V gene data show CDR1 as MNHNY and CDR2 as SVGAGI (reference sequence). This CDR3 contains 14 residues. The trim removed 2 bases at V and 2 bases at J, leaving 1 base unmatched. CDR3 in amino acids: CASSYGQGNYGYTF. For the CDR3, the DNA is TGTGCCAGCAGTTACGGACAGGGCAACTATGGCTACACCTTC.

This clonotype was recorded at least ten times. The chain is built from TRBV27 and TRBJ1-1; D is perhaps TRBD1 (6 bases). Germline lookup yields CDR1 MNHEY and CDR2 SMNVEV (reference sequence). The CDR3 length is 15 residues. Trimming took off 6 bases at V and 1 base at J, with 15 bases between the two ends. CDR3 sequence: CASRGNGQPNTEAFF. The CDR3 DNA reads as TGTGCCAGCAGGGGAAACGGACAGCCGAACACTGAAGCTTTCTTT.

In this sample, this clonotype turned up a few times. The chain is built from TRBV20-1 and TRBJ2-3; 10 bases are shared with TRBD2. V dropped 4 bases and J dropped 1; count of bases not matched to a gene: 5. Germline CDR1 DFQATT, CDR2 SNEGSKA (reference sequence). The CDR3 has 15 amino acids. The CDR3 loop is CSATVLAGGTDTQYF. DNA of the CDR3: TGCAGTGCTACGGTCCTAGCGGGGGGCACAGATACGCAGTATTTT.

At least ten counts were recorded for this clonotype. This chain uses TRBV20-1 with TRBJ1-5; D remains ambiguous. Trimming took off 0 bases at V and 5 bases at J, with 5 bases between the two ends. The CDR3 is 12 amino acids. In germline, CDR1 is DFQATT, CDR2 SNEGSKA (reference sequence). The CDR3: CSARDNHQPQHF. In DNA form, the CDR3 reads TGCAGTGCTAGAGATAACCATCAGCCCCAGCATTTT.

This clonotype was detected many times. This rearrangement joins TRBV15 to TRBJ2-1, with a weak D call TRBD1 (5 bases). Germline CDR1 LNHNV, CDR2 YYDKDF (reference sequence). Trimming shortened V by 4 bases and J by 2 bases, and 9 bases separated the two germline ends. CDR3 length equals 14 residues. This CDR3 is CATSIQVPYNEQFF. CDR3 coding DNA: TGTGCCACCAGCATACAGGTTCCCTACAATGAGCAGTTCTTC.

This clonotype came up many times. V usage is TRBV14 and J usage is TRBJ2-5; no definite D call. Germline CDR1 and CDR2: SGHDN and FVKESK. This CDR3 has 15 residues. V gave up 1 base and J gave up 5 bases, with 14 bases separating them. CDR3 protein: CASSQGTKGLETQYF. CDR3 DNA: TGTGCCAGCAGCCAAGGGACCAAAGGTTTGGAGACCCAGTACTTC.

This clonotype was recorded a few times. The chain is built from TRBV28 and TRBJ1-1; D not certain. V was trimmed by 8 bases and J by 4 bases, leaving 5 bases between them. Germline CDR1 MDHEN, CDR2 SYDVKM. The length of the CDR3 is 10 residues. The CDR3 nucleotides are TGTGCCAGCGGCCCCACTGAAGCTTTCTTT. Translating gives CASGPTEAFF.

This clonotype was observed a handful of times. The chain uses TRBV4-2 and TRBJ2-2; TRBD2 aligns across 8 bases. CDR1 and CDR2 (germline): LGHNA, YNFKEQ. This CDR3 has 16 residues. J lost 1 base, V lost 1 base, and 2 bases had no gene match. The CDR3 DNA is TGTGCCAGCAGCCAAGCCGCGGGAGGGAACACCGGGGAGCTGTTTTTT. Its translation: CASSQAAGGNTGELFF.

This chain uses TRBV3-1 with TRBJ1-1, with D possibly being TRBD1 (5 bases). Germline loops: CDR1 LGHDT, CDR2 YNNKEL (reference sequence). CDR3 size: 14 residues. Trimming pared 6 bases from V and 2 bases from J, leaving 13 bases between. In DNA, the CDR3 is TGTGCCAGCAGTCCCTCGAGGGGAAACACTGAAGCTTTCTTT. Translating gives CASSPSRGNTEAFF.

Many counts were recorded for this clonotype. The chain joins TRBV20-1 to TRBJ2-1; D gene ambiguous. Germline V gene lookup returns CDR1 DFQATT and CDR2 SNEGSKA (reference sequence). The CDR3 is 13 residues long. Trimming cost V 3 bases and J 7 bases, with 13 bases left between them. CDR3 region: CSARLLIVNEQFF. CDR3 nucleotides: TGCAGTGCTAGGCTACTAATCGTGAATGAGCAGTTCTTC.

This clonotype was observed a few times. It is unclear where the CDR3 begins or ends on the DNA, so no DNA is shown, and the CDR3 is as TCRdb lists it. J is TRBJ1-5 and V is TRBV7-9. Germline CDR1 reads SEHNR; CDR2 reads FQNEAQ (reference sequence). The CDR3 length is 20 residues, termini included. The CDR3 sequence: CASSFYICSAVHLSNQPQHF.

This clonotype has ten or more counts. This CDR3 is CSANLAMGDQPQHF. The CDR3 nucleotides read TGCAGTGCTAACCTAGCTATGGGGGATCAGCCCCAGCATTTT. The chain couples TRBV20-1 to TRBJ1-5; possibly TRBD1 for D (5 bases). CDR1 DFQATT and CDR2 SNEGSKA come from the germline V gene (reference sequence). Trimming removed 4 bases from V and 5 bases from J, with 15 bases in between. The CDR3 extends over 14 amino acids.

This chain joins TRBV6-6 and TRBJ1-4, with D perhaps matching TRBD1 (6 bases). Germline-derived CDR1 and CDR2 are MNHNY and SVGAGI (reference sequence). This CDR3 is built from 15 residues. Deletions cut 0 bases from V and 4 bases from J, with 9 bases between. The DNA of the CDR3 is TGTGCCAGCAGTTACTCCGGACAGTTTAATGAAAAACTGTTTTTT. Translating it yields CASSYSGQFNEKLFF.

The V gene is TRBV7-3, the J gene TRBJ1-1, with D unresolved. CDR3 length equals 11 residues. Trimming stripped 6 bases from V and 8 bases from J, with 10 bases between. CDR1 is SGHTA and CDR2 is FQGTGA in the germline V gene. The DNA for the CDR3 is TGTGCCAGCAGGGAGGGTACCGAAGCTTTCTTT. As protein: CASREGTEAFF.

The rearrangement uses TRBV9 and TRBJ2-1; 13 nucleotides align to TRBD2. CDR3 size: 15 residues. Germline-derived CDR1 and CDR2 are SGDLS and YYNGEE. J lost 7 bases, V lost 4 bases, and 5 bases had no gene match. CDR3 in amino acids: CASSPRLAGGNEQFF. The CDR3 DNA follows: TGTGCCAGCAGCCCCCGACTAGCGGGGGGTAATGAGCAGTTCTTC. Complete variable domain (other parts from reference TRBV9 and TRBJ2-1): DSGVTQTPKHLITATGQRVTLRCSPRSGDLSVYWYQQSLDQGLQFLIQYYNGEERAKGNILERFSAQQFPDLHSELNLSSLELGDSALYFCASSPRLAGGNEQFFGPGTRLTVL.

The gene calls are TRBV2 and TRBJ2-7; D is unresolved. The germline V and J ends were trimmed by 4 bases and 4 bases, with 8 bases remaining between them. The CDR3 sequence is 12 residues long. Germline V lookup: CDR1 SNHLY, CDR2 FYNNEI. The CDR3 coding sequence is TGTGCCAGCAGTGCGGCAGGATACGAGCAGTACGTC. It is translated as CASSAAGYEQYV.

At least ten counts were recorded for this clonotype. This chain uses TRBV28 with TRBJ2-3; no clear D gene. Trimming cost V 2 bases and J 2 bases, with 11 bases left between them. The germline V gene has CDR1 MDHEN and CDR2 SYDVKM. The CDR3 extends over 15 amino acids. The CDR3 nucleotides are TGTGCCAGCAGTTTAGTAACTCAGGCCACAGATACGCAGTATTTT. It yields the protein CASSLVTQATDTQYF. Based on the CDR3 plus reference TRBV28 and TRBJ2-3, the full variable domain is DVKVTQSSRYLVKRTGEKVFLECVQDMDHENMFWYRQDPGLGLRLIYFSYDVKMKEKGDIPEGYSVSREKKERFSLILESASTNQTSMYLCASSLVTQATDTQYFGPGTRLTVL.

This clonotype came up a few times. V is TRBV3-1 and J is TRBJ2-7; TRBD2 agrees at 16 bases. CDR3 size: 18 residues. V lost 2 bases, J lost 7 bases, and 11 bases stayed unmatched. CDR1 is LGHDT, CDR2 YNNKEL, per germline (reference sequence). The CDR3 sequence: CASSQSPGLAGGPREQYV. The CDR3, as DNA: TGTGCCAGCAGCCAATCGCCGGGACTAGCGGGGGGGCCGAGGGAGCAGTACGTC.

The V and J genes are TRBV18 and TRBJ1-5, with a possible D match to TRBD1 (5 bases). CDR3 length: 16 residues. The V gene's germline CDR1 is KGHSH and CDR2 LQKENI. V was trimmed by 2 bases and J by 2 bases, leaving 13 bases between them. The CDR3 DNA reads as TGTGCCAGCTCACCAAGGCAGGGAACGGGCAATCAGCCCCAGCATTTT. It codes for CASSPRQGTGNQPQHF.

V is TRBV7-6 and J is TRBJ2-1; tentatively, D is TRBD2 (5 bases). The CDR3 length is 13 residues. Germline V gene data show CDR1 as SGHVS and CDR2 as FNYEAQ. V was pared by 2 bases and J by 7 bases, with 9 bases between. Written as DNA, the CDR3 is TGTGCCAGCAGCTTACGGACTCTTAATGAGCAGTTCTTC. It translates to CASSLRTLNEQFF.

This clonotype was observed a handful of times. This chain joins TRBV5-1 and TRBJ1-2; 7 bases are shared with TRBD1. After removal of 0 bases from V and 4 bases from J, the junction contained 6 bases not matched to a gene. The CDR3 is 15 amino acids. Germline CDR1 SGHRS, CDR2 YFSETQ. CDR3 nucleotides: TGCGCCAGCAGCTTGGGACAGGGTCCTCCCTATGGCTACACCTTC. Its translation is CASSLGQGPPYGYTF.

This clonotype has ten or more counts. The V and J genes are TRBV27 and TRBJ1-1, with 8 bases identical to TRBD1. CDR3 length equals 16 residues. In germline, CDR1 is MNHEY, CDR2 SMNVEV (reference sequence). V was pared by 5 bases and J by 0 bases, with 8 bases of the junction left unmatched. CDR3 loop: CASSAKGQALNTEAFF. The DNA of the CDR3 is TGTGCCAGCAGTGCCAAGGGACAGGCCCTGAACACTGAAGCTTTCTTT.

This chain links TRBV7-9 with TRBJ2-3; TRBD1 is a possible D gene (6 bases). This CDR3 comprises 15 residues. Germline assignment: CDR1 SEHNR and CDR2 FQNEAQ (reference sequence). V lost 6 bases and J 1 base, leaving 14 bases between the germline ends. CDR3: CASRGATLRTDTQYF. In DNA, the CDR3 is TGTGCCAGCAGGGGGGCTACCCTCCGCACAGATACGCAGTATTTT.

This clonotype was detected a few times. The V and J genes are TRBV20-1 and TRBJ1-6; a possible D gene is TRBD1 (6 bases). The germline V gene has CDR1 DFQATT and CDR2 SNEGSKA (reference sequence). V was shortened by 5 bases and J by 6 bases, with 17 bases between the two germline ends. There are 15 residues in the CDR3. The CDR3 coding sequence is TGCAGTGCTTACCCGACAGGTGGGGTTAATTCACCCCTCCACTTT. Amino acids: CSAYPTGGVNSPLHF.

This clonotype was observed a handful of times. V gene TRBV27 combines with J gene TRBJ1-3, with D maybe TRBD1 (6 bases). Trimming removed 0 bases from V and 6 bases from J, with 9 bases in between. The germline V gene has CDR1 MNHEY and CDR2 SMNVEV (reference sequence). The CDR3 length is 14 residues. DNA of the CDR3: TGTGCCAGCAGTTTATCGGCAGGGGCAAACACCATATATTTT. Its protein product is CASSLSAGANTIYF.

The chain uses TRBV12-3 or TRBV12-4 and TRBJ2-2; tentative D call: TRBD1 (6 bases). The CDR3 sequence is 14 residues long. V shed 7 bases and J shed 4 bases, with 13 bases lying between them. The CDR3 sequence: CASKERTATGELFF. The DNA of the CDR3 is TGTGCCAGCAAAGAAAGGACAGCCACCGGGGAGCTGTTTTTT.

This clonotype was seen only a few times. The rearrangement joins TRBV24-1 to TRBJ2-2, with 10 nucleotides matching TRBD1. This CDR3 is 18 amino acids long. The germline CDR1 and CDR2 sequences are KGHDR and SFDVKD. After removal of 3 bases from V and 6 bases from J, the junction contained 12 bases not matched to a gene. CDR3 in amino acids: CATSDPLGQGTVAGELFF. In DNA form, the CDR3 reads TGTGCCACCAGTGATCCCCTGGGACAGGGGACGGTTGCCGGGGAGCTGTTTTTT.

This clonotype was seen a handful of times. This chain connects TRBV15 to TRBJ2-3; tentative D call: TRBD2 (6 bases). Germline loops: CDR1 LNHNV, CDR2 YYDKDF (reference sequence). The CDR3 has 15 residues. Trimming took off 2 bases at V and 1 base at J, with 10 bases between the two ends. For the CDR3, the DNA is TGTGCCACCAGCAGACGCCCGGGGGGCACAGATACGCAGTATTTT. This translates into CATSRRPGGTDTQYF.